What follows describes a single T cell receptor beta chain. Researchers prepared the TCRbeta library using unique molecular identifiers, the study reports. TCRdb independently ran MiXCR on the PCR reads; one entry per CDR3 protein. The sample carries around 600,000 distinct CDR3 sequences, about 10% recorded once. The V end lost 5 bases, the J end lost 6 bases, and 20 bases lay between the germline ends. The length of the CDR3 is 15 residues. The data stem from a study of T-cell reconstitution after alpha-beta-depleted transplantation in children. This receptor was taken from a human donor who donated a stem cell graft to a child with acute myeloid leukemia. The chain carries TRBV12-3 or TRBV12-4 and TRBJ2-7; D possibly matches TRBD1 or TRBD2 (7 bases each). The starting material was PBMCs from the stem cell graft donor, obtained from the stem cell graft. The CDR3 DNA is TGTGCCAGCAGTCTCCCCGGGCAGGGGGAGGGCGAGCAGTACTTC. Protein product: CASSLPGQGEGEQYF.